What follows is one T cell receptor (beta chain) and its context. Per the study methods: Estimated nucleated cell counts came from reference gene primer amplification. Generated by immunoSEQ multiplex PCR, the TCRdb table keeps only in-frame clones and is missing some. V and J calls and clone size follow that table, whereas D and trimming were derived from the DNA. The sample has some 90,000 clones; roughly 89% are singletons. This sample was taken from a study of blood T cell repertoires in COVID-19. Study-wide context: Sources were T cells, B-cell-depleted T cells, or PBMCs; the material itself was cDNA or gDNA.

Sequenced: peripheral blood. This clonotype originated in a woman aged 80 or older with active COVID-19.

CDR3: CASSPGTSGRTDTQYF. In nucleotides, the CDR3 is TGTGCCAGCAGCCCCGGGACTAGCGGGCGCACAGATACGCAGTATTTT. The chain combines TRBV11-2 with TRBJ2-3; 12 bases agree with TRBD2. V was clipped by 5 bases and J by 1 base; unmatched bases: 4. This CDR3 is 16 amino acids long. Germline V lookup: CDR1 SGHAT, CDR2 FQNNGV. Together with reference TRBV11-2 and TRBJ2-3, the CDR3 gives the full variable domain: EAGVAQSPRYKIIEKRQSVAFWCNPISGHATLYWYQQILGQGPKLLIQFQNNGVVDDSQLPKDRFSAERLKGVDSTLKIQPAKLEDSAVYLCASSPGTSGRTDTQYFGPGTRLTVL.